This T cell receptor (beta chain) was identified in a study of T-cell reconstitution after alpha-beta-depleted transplantation in children. Points from the study as a whole: The study traced high day-60 TCRbeta diversity in some patients to surviving recipient T cells and thymic progenitors. Once a year had passed after transplant, T-cell counts and diversity came mostly from newly produced T cells. Reports say that about two months after transplant, the alpha-beta T cells came out of several hundred graft clones that had expanded.

The authors prepared the TCRbeta library with unique molecular identifiers. MiXCR, run by TCRdb on the PCR reads, gives a single entry per CDR3 protein. The table lists fewer than 750,000 distinct CDR3 sequences, 25% to 30% of them singletons, with just over 35% in the top ten. Note on this clonotype: Antigen: not known.

The V and J ends lost 2 bases and 5 bases, in that order; junction bases with no gene match: 12. Germline V gene data show CDR1 as SNHLY and CDR2 as FYNNEI. This CDR3 region has 17 residues. The sequencing used PBMCs, collected before TCRalphabeta/CD19-depleted stem cell transplant. The rearrangement links TRBV2 to TRBJ1-1; 9 nucleotides align to TRBD1. The sequence came from a boy younger than two with Wiskott-Aldrich syndrome, due to receive a stem cell transplant. CDR3 nucleotides: TGTGCCAGCAGTGAAAGTCGTACAGGGGGCGCGTGGACTGAAGCTTTCTTT. It codes for CASSESRTGGAWTEAFF.